The 23 T cell receptor beta chains below were found in one sample sequenced in a study of blood T cell repertoires in COVID-19. Libraries were prepared by immunoSEQ multiplex PCR; TCRdb keeps only in-frame clonotypes and omits some of them. The table shows about 250,000 clones, with about nine tenths occurring only once. The source material was peripheral blood. The origin of the receptors is a woman aged 60-70 years who had recovered from COVID-19.

This chain joins TRBV15 and TRBJ1-5; a possible D gene is TRBD1 (6 bases). This CDR3 is 17 amino acids long. The germline V gene encodes CDR1 LNHNV and CDR2 YYDKDF (reference sequence). Trimming stripped 3 bases from V and 7 bases from J, with 22 bases between. CDR3 bases: TGTGCCACCAGCAGTGGGGCAGGGGCGCGTAGAAGGCAGCCCCAGCATTTT. Encoded protein: CATSSGAGARRRQPQHF.

V usage is TRBV7-3 and J usage is TRBJ1-6; tentatively, D is TRBD1 (6 bases). Germline V gene data show CDR1 as SGHTA and CDR2 as FQGTGA. V was cut by 2 bases and J by 8 bases, with 13 bases left in between. The CDR3 spans 15 residues. This CDR3 is CASSLRQDRDSPLHF. The CDR3 DNA reads TGTGCCAGCAGCTTACGGCAGGACAGAGATTCACCCCTCCACTTT.

The rearrangement links TRBV24-1 to TRBJ2-2; D not certain. Trimming took off 5 bases at V and 7 bases at J, with 13 bases between the two ends. The CDR3 has 14 amino acids. CDR1 and CDR2 (germline): KGHDR, SFDVKD. The chain's CDR3 is CATSGRGNRGELFF. The CDR3 nucleotides read TGTGCCACCAGTGGCCGAGGTAACCGCGGGGAGCTGTTTTTT.

The chain joins TRBV20-1 to TRBJ2-3, with 9 bases fitting TRBD2. The CDR3 totals 14 residues. Trimming took 3 bases from V and 2 from J; bases not matched to a gene: 3. Germline CDR1 is DFQATT and CDR2 is SNEGSKA (reference sequence). Here the CDR3 DNA reads TGCAGTGCTAGTGGCGGGGGGGCCACAGATACGCAGTATTTT. This codes for CSASGGGATDTQYF.

The genes are TRBV3-1 (or the pseudogene TRBV3-2) and TRBJ1-4; no reliable D call. CDR3 length: 16 amino acids. CDR1 and CDR2 (germline): LGHDT, YNNKEL (reference sequence). V lost 2 bases and J 6 bases, leaving 16 bases between the germline ends. In nucleotides, the CDR3 is TGTGCCAGCAGCCAATCCTCGCTGGGGAGAGATGAAAAACTGTTTTTT. Translating gives CASSQSSLGRDEKLFF.

V is TRBV19 and J is TRBJ1-1; a possible D gene is TRBD1 (5 bases). This CDR3 spans 13 amino acids. Germline CDR1 and CDR2: LNHDA and SQIVND (reference sequence). V lost 5 bases to trimming and J lost 1 base, with 8 bases between them. CDR3 protein: CASSGQQNTEAFF. The CDR3 region has the DNA TGTGCCAGTAGTGGACAACAGAACACTGAAGCTTTCTTT.

This clone was seen just once. The chain employs TRBV5-1 and TRBJ2-1, with 8 bases aligning to TRBD1. The length of the CDR3 is 14 residues. V lost 4 bases, J lost 7 bases, and 7 bases stayed unmatched. Germline CDR1 is SGHRS and CDR2 is YFSETQ. The CDR3 coding sequence is TGCGCCAGCAGCAAAGGACAGGGTGGAAATGAGCAGTTCTTC. Its translation: CASSKGQGGNEQFF.

J is TRBJ2-7 and V is TRBV24-1; possible D gene TRBD1, 7 bases. V was cut by 1 base and J by 12 bases, with 15 bases left in between. Germline assignment: CDR1 KGHDR and CDR2 SFDVKD. This CDR3 region has 13 residues. CDR3 nucleotide sequence: TGTGCCACCAGTGATTTAGAGGAGGGACAGATGTACTTC. Translation gives CATSDLEEGQMYF.

The chain uses TRBV4-1 and TRBJ1-4; D gene unclear. Trimming removed 1 base at V and 3 bases at J, with 9 bases between. CDR3 length: 15 residues. CDR1 and CDR2 from the germline V gene are MGHRA and YSYEKL. CDR3: CASSQVEVANEKLFF. CDR3 sequence (DNA): TGCGCCAGCAGCCAAGTTGAGGTGGCTAATGAAAAACTGTTTTTT.

This clone has only one observation. The chain links TRBV5-6 to TRBJ2-7; 9 nucleotides agree with TRBD1. The CDR3 sequence is 12 residues long. Germline CDR1 reads SGHDT; CDR2 reads YYEEEE. J was trimmed by 6 bases and V by 4 bases; bases with no gene match: 2. DNA of the CDR3: TGTGCCAGCAGCGGGGGACAGGGCGAGCAGTACTTC. Protein: CASSGGQGEQYF.

The chain recombines TRBV7-2 with TRBJ2-3; 12 nucleotides match TRBD2. This CDR3 region has 17 residues. The junction had 11 bases not matched to a gene; V was cut back by 6 bases and J by 4 bases. Per germline, CDR1 SGHTA and CDR2 FQGNSA. The CDR3 DNA reads TGTGCCAGCAGGATAGTGAGGGCTAGCGGGGGGGCAGATACGCAGTATTTT. Amino acid sequence: CASRIVRASGGADTQYF.

This rearrangement joins TRBV9 to TRBJ2-1; no clear D. Trimming took off 0 bases at V and 0 bases at J, with 19 bases between the two ends. Looked up from germline, CDR1 is SGDLS and CDR2 is YYNGEE. The CDR3 runs to 19 residues. The chain's CDR3 is CASSVEVGSQLSSYNEQFF. CDR3 nucleotide sequence: TGTGCCAGCAGCGTAGAGGTCGGGTCCCAACTCAGCTCCTACAATGAGCAGTTCTTC. Full variable domain (missing parts from reference TRBV9 and TRBJ2-1): DSGVTQTPKHLITATGQRVTLRCSPRSGDLSVYWYQQSLDQGLQFLIQYYNGEERAKGNILERFSAQQFPDLHSELNLSSLELGDSALYFCASSVEVGSQLSSYNEQFFGPGTRLTVL.

The V call is TRBV9, the J call TRBJ2-5, with D tentatively TRBD2 (5 bases). This CDR3 comprises 15 residues. Trimming took 0 bases from V and 5 from J, leaving 14 bases between them. Germline V lookup: CDR1 SGDLS, CDR2 YYNGEE. The CDR3 DNA reads TGTGCCAGCAGCGTAGGCCGCGCGGGCCGGGAGACCCAGTACTTC. It specifies CASSVGRAGRETQYF. Complete variable domain (other parts from reference TRBV9 and TRBJ2-5): DSGVTQTPKHLITATGQRVTLRCSPRSGDLSVYWYQQSLDQGLQFLIQYYNGEERAKGNILERFSAQQFPDLHSELNLSSLELGDSALYFCASSVGRAGRETQYFGPGTRLLVL.

The V gene is TRBV11-2, the J gene TRBJ2-5; 7 bases fit TRBD1. V trimming: 3 bases; J trimming: 5 bases; junction bases outside the gene matches: 9. CDR1 is SGHAT, CDR2 FQNNGV, per germline. The CDR3 is 15 residues long. The CDR3 is CASSFPPTGLETQYF. The CDR3 DNA reads as TGTGCCAGCAGCTTCCCCCCGACAGGGTTGGAGACCCAGTACTTC.

V gene TRBV28 combines with J gene TRBJ2-4; 9 positions agree with TRBD1. Trimming took 6 bases from V and 2 from J; bases not matched to a gene: 2. This CDR3 contains 14 residues. Germline V lookup: CDR1 MDHEN, CDR2 SYDVKM. The CDR3 bases are TGTGCCAGCAGAGGACAGGGGTCCAAAAACATTCAGTACTTC. This encodes CASRGQGSKNIQYF.

This clone occurred once. This chain connects TRBV29-1 to TRBJ2-6, with D unresolved. Trimming pared 1 base from V and 0 bases from J, leaving 13 bases between. Germline CDR1 reads SQVTM; CDR2 reads ANQGSEA. The CDR3 spans 17 residues. The CDR3 loop reads CSVEAAGHISGANVLTF. CDR3 sequence (DNA): TGCAGCGTTGAAGCTGCAGGCCACATCTCTGGGGCCAACGTCCTGACTTTC.

The chain is built from TRBV3-1 (or the pseudogene TRBV3-2) and TRBJ1-1; 7 bases line up with TRBD1. The CDR3 is 14 amino acids. CDR1 and CDR2 (germline): LGHDT, YNNKEL (reference sequence). J lost 4 bases, V lost 4 bases, and 6 bases had no gene match. CDR3 residues: CASSLHGTATEAFF. The CDR3 DNA is TGTGCCAGCAGCCTGCACGGGACAGCCACTGAAGCTTTCTTT.

V is TRBV7-9 and J is TRBJ2-7; 7 bases fit TRBD1. V shed 1 base, J shed 2 bases, and the junction held 5 bases outside the gene matches. This CDR3 spans 15 amino acids. Per the germline V gene, CDR1 is SEHNR and CDR2 is FQNEAQ (reference sequence). The CDR3 sequence: CASSLVGGRAYEQYF. The CDR3 DNA is TGTGCCAGCAGCTTAGTAGGGGGCAGGGCCTACGAGCAGTACTTC.

The rearrangement joins TRBV5-1 to TRBJ2-2; possible D gene TRBD2, 6 bases. The CDR3 has 15 residues. V was shortened by 2 bases and J by 0 bases, with 8 bases between the two germline ends. From germline, CDR1 is SGHRS and CDR2 YFSETQ. The CDR3 loop reads CASSFRGANTGELFF. CDR3 coding DNA: TGCGCCAGCAGCTTTCGCGGGGCGAACACCGGGGAGCTGTTTTTT. Complete variable domain (other parts from reference TRBV5-1 and TRBJ2-2): KAGVTQTPRYLIKTRGQQVTLSCSPISGHRSVSWYQQTPGQGLQFLFEYFSETQRNKGNFPGRFSGRQFSNSRSEMNVSTLELGDSALYLCASSFRGANTGELFFGEGSRLTVL.

The chain employs TRBV6-2 or TRBV6-3 and TRBJ2-1; 7 bases agree with TRBD2. The CDR3 spans 12 residues. The germline V gene has CDR1 MNHEY and CDR2 SVGEGT. V shed 5 bases and J 15 bases; nucleotides not matched to a gene: 10. The CDR3 reads CASSTRTRSGFF. The CDR3 nucleotides are TGTGCCAGCAGTACCCGGACTAGGTCAGGGTTCTTC.

This rearrangement joins TRBV5-6 to TRBJ2-2, with TRBD1 as a possible D gene (6 bases). Trimming stripped 5 bases from V and 4 bases from J, with 15 bases between. Germline V gives CDR1 SGHDT, CDR2 YYEEEE. The CDR3 totals 15 residues. The CDR3 DNA sequence: TGTGCCAGCAGTAAGCAGGGGCAGGGCACCGGGGAGCTGTTTTTT. The encoded protein is CASSKQGQGTGELFF.

The chain joins TRBV5-1 to TRBJ1-2, with D perhaps TRBD1 (6 bases). The germline V and J ends were trimmed by 4 bases and 4 bases, with 17 bases remaining between them. Per the germline V gene, CDR1 is SGHRS and CDR2 is YFSETQ. The CDR3 is 15 amino acids. Written as DNA, the CDR3 is TGCGCCAGCAGCATTTCACAGGGCGCCGTCTATGGCTACACCTTC. Amino acid sequence: CASSISQGAVYGYTF.

This chain's CDR3 is CASSTNSGELFF. In nucleotides, the CDR3 is TGTGCCAGCAGCACCAATAGCGGGGAGCTGTTTTTT. The V gene is TRBV7-3, the J gene TRBJ2-2; no clear D. Trimming removed 5 bases from V and 7 bases from J, with 8 bases in between. CDR1 SGHTA and CDR2 FQGTGA come from the germline V gene. The CDR3 runs 12 residues.